These 28 T cell receptor beta chains share one sample of origin, sequenced in a study of lymphopenia after photon versus proton radiotherapy. The data were produced by immunoSEQ multiplex PCR, yet TCRdb's version contains in-frame clones alone and is incomplete. The profile shows approximately 91,000 clones, about 83% of them singletons. The material sequenced was peripheral blood, taken from a patient treated with proton-based radiotherapy. The source of these receptors is a man between 60 and 75 years old with pancreatic cancer.

The V call is TRBV6-5, the J call TRBJ1-6; 7 bases are a match to TRBD1. The junction had 6 bases not matched to a gene; V was cut back by 6 bases and J by 7 bases. The V gene's germline CDR1 is MNHEY and CDR2 SVGAGI. The CDR3 is made up of 14 amino acids. The CDR3: CASSRDSPNSPLHF. As DNA, the CDR3 is TGTGCCAGCAGCCGGGACAGCCCGAATTCACCCCTCCACTTT.

This clone was seen only a few times. The rearrangement uses TRBV7-2 and TRBJ2-1; 9 positions match TRBD1. The CDR3 contains 14 residues. Germline V gene lookup returns CDR1 SGHTA and CDR2 FQGNSA. V lost 8 bases to trimming and J lost 9 bases; unmatched junction nucleotides: 11. This chain's CDR3 is CASCLRDRGSEQFF. In DNA, the CDR3 is TGTGCCAGCTGCCTGAGAGACAGGGGGTCTGAGCAGTTCTTC.

This chain connects TRBV9 to TRBJ2-2; TRBD2 matches 9 bases. The V and J ends lost 3 bases and 4 bases, in that order; junction bases with no gene match: 4. The CDR3 spans 15 residues. CDR1 is SGDLS and CDR2 is YYNGEE in the germline V gene. The CDR3 coding sequence is TGTGCCAGCAGCGACATACTAGCGGGCACCGGGGAGCTGTTTTTT. Protein: CASSDILAGTGELFF.

The chain combines TRBV29-1 with TRBJ2-3, with D possibly TRBD2 on 7 matching bases. Germline-derived CDR1 and CDR2 are SQVTM and ANQGSEA. Deletions cut 0 bases from V and 5 bases from J, with 18 bases between. The CDR3 is made up of 16 amino acids. CDR3 nucleotides: TGCAGCGTTGAAGATGGGGCGAGGGAGGGGGGAGATACGCAGTATTTT. Its translation: CSVEDGAREGGDTQYF.

In this sample, this clone turned up once. The chain employs TRBV19 and TRBJ1-2; D possibly corresponds to TRBD1 (6 bases). This CDR3 is 14 amino acids long. Per the germline V gene, CDR1 is LNHDA and CDR2 is SQIVND (reference sequence). Trimming removed 2 bases from V and 6 bases from J, with 13 bases in between. The chain's CDR3 is CASSIFRGAHGYTF. The CDR3 region has the DNA TGTGCCAGTAGTATATTTCGGGGGGCGCATGGCTACACCTTC.

The chain recombines TRBV11-2 with TRBJ1-2; D not resolved. CDR1 and CDR2 (germline): SGHAT, FQNNGV. V lost 5 bases, J lost 8 bases, and 12 bases lay in between. This CDR3 comprises 12 residues. CDR3 in amino acids: CASSQIDRGYTF. As DNA, the CDR3 is TGTGCCAGCAGCCAGATCGATCGGGGCTACACCTTC.

V usage is TRBV28 and J usage is TRBJ1-5, with TRBD1 as a possible D gene (6 bases). V was cut by 8 bases and J by 7 bases, with 12 bases left in between. The length of the CDR3 is 12 residues. Germline assignment: CDR1 MDHEN and CDR2 SYDVKM. CDR3 residues: CASQLRGQPQHF. CDR3 bases: TGTGCCAGCCAATTAAGGGGGCAGCCCCAGCATTTT. The full variable domain, completed using reference TRBV28 and TRBJ1-5, is DVKVTQSSRYLVKRTGEKVFLECVQDMDHENMFWYRQDPGLGLRLIYFSYDVKMKEKGDIPEGYSVSREKKERFSLILESASTNQTSMYLCASQLRGQPQHFGDGTRLSIL.

The V call is TRBV11-1, the J call TRBJ2-3; no definite D call. Germline CDR1 reads SGHAT; CDR2 reads FQDESV (reference sequence). Trimming pared 5 bases from V and 2 bases from J, leaving 8 bases between. The CDR3 contains 13 residues. The DNA for the CDR3 is TGTGCCAGCAGCGCCAGAACCACAGATACGCAGTATTTT. Protein product: CASSARTTDTQYF.

This sequence joins TRBV28 and TRBJ2-1; TRBD1 aligns across 10 bases. Germline lookup yields CDR1 MDHEN and CDR2 SYDVKM. The CDR3 runs to 17 residues. V lost 6 bases to trimming and J lost 2 bases; unmatched junction nucleotides: 10. The CDR3 DNA follows: TGTGCCAGCAGCCCTCCGGGACAGGGGTTGCCCTACAATGAGCAGTTCTTC. This codes for CASSPPGQGLPYNEQFF.

The J gene is TRBJ2-3, the V gene TRBV18; D unclear. Between the trimmed V and J ends, which lost 6 bases and 3 bases, there was a span of 13 bases. The germline CDR1 and CDR2 sequences are KGHSH and LQKENI. This CDR3 spans 14 amino acids. The CDR3 DNA follows: TGTGCCAGCTCCTACCAAGTTGAGACAGATACGCAGTATTTT. Amino acid sequence: CASSYQVETDTQYF.

This chain joins TRBV28 and TRBJ1-5; 8 positions agree with TRBD1. The CDR3 has 14 amino acids. V shed 5 bases and J 4 bases; nucleotides not matched to a gene: 4. Looked up from germline, CDR1 is MDHEN and CDR2 is SYDVKM. The CDR3 coding sequence is TGTGCCAGCAGTCGGGACAGGTGGAATCAGCCCCAGCATTTT. The encoded protein is CASSRDRWNQPQHF. Drawing the rest from reference TRBV28 and TRBJ1-5, the complete variable domain is DVKVTQSSRYLVKRTGEKVFLECVQDMDHENMFWYRQDPGLGLRLIYFSYDVKMKEKGDIPEGYSVSREKKERFSLILESASTNQTSMYLCASSRDRWNQPQHFGDGTRLSIL.

The chain employs TRBV19 and TRBJ2-4, with D maybe TRBD1 (7 bases). The germline V and J ends were trimmed by 0 bases and 4 bases, with 16 bases remaining between them. The CDR3 is 17 residues long. CDR1 and CDR2 from the germline V gene are LNHDA and SQIVND (reference sequence). For the CDR3, the DNA is TGTGCCAGTAGTATAGATCACCGCGGGACAGTTAAAAACATTCAGTACTTC. Translation: CASSIDHRGTVKNIQYF.

The chain is built from TRBV5-4 and TRBJ1-1; possible D gene TRBD1, 6 bases. CDR3 size: 17 residues. Between the trimmed V and J ends, which lost 3 bases and 6 bases, there was a span of 24 bases. In germline, CDR1 is SGHNT, CDR2 YYREEE (reference sequence). The CDR3 here is CASSSWGANIIPSEAFF. The DNA of the CDR3 is TGTGCCAGCAGCTCGTGGGGGGCGAACATAATTCCCTCTGAAGCTTTCTTT.

This clone was counted a single time. This chain joins TRBV5-1 and TRBJ2-2; 8 bases are shared with TRBD1. This CDR3 is built from 16 residues. Trimming cost V 4 bases and J 1 base; bases outside gene matches: 6. Germline CDR1 reads SGHRS; CDR2 reads YFSETQ. In DNA, the CDR3 is TGCGCCAGCAGCCCGAGGGGGACAGGGAACACCGGGGAGCTGTTTTTT. Encoded protein: CASSPRGTGNTGELFF.

The chain recombines TRBV7-2 with TRBJ2-6; no reliable D call. The CDR3 has 17 amino acids. Looked up from germline, CDR1 is SGHTA and CDR2 is FQGNSA. The V end lost 2 bases, the J end lost 0 bases, and 11 bases lay between the germline ends. The CDR3 coding sequence is TGTGCCAGCAGCTTACCTCCTTGGGGCTCTGGGGCCAACGTCCTGACTTTC. It encodes CASSLPPWGSGANVLTF.

This chain joins TRBV27 and TRBJ1-4, with D hard to call. Germline-derived CDR1 and CDR2 are MNHEY and SMNVEV (reference sequence). V dropped 8 bases and J dropped 11 bases, with 15 bases sitting between them. The length of the CDR3 is 12 residues. The CDR3 DNA reads as TGTGCCAGCTTAGAGCCGAAAGGGAAACTGTTTTTT. This encodes CASLEPKGKLFF.

This clone was counted only a few times. The chain is built from TRBV10-2 and TRBJ1-2; D unclear. CDR1 and CDR2 from the germline V gene are WSHSY and SAAADI. Trimming removed 3 bases at V and 0 bases at J, with 2 bases between. This CDR3 has 12 amino acids. The CDR3 DNA is TGCGCCAGCAGTGACACTAACTATGGCTACACCTTC. This codes for CASSDTNYGYTF.

This chain connects TRBV29-1 to TRBJ1-2; D not certain. Germline assignment: CDR1 SQVTM and CDR2 ANQGSEA. V was clipped by 5 bases and J by 2 bases, with 15 bases between them. This CDR3 is 14 amino acids long. CDR3 sequence: CSVSHRAGNYGYTF. The CDR3 DNA follows: TGCAGCGTTTCCCACCGGGCCGGGAACTATGGCTACACCTTC.

V gene TRBV5-1 combines with J gene TRBJ2-2; D perhaps matches TRBD1 (6 bases). The CDR3 consists of 14 residues. Germline V gene data show CDR1 as SGHRS and CDR2 as YFSETQ. Trimming stripped 2 bases from V and 3 bases from J, with 8 bases between. CDR3 in amino acids: CASSFRGYTGELFF. The CDR3 nucleotides read TGCGCCAGCAGCTTCAGGGGCTACACCGGGGAGCTGTTTTTT. Full variable domain (rest looked up from reference TRBV5-1 and TRBJ2-2): KAGVTQTPRYLIKTRGQQVTLSCSPISGHRSVSWYQQTPGQGLQFLFEYFSETQRNKGNFPGRFSGRQFSNSRSEMNVSTLELGDSALYLCASSFRGYTGELFFGEGSRLTVL.

V and J are TRBV5-6 and TRBJ2-2; 12 bases line up with TRBD2. Unmatched junction bases numbered 9, after V lost 2 bases and J lost 1 base. Per germline, CDR1 SGHDT and CDR2 YYEEEE. The CDR3 has 19 amino acids. The CDR3 DNA follows: TGTGCCAGCAGCTTTAGGACTAGCGGGACCGGAGGGAACACCGGGGAGCTGTTTTTT. It encodes CASSFRTSGTGGNTGELFF.

The rearrangement links TRBV5-3 to TRBJ2-1, with 15 bases aligning to TRBD2. TRBV5-3 qualifies as an ORF whose function is uncertain. V shed 0 bases, J shed 4 bases, and the junction held 5 bases outside the gene matches. CDR3 length: 18 residues. The CDR3 here is CARSLAGLAGGPYNEQFF. The CDR3 DNA follows: TGTGCCAGAAGCTTGGCCGGACTAGCGGGAGGGCCTTACAATGAGCAGTTCTTC.

The CDR3 nucleotides read TGTGCCAGCAACCATGGGGGACAGGGAGGAAGGGAGACCCAGTACTTC. The encoded protein is CASNHGGQGGRETQYF. The chain joins TRBV19 to TRBJ2-5, with 9 bases fitting TRBD1. The length of the CDR3 is 16 residues. Germline V lookup: CDR1 LNHDA, CDR2 SQIVND (reference sequence). J lost 5 bases, V lost 9 bases, and 16 bases had no gene match.

The chain couples TRBV4-3 to TRBJ1-3; possibly TRBD1 for D (6 bases). The CDR3 contains 17 residues. Germline values: CDR1 LGHNA, CDR2 YSLEER. Trimming pared 3 bases from V and 0 bases from J, leaving 15 bases between. The CDR3 region is CASSQDGRQASGNTIYF. CDR3 DNA: TGCGCCAGCAGCCAGGATGGAAGACAGGCCTCTGGAAACACCATATATTTT.

The gene calls are TRBV29-1 and TRBJ2-1, with D possibly TRBD1 on 5 matching bases. The V gene's germline CDR1 is SQVTM and CDR2 ANQGSEA. V dropped 2 bases and J dropped 8 bases, with 13 bases sitting between them. This CDR3 is 13 amino acids long. CDR3 amino acids: CSVERQWGDEQFF. CDR3 DNA sequence: TGCAGCGTTGAAAGACAGTGGGGCGATGAGCAGTTCTTC.

The J gene is TRBJ2-5, the V gene TRBV9; TRBD2 matches 8 bases. V trimming: 7 bases; J trimming: 4 bases; junction bases outside the gene matches: 12. Germline V gene data show CDR1 as SGDLS and CDR2 as YYNGEE. This CDR3 comprises 15 residues. CDR3 region: CASRRGGGIRETQYF. CDR3 nucleotides: TGTGCCAGCCGAAGGGGCGGGGGGATTCGAGAGACCCAGTACTTC.

The rearrangement uses TRBV6-6 and TRBJ1-2, with a tentative D call TRBD1 (5 bases). V lost 2 bases, J lost 4 bases, and 14 bases lay in between. There are 15 residues in the CDR3. Germline CDR1 and CDR2: MNHNY and SVGAGI (reference sequence). CDR3 sequence (DNA): TGTGCCAGCAGTTACGCTGAGACAGTTTTCTATGGCTACACCTTC. The encoded protein is CASSYAETVFYGYTF.

This clone was seen a handful of times. The chain has TRBV30 and TRBJ2-2; TRBD2 agrees at 12 bases. In germline, CDR1 is GTSNPN, CDR2 SVGIG (reference sequence). After removal of 1 base from V and 6 bases from J, the junction contained 3 bases not matched to a gene. The CDR3 consists of 15 residues. The CDR3 loop reads CAWSGLAGVAGELFF. The CDR3 nucleotides are TGTGCCTGGAGTGGACTAGCGGGAGTAGCCGGGGAGCTGTTTTTT.

This clone was counted a few times. The chain combines TRBV6-5 with TRBJ2-2, with 8 nucleotides matching TRBD1. This CDR3 spans 15 amino acids. Germline V CDR1 and CDR2: MNHEY, SVGAGI. V was clipped by 5 bases and J by 2 bases; unmatched bases: 4. CDR3 DNA: TGTGCCAGCAGTCCTGGGACAGGTAACACCGGGGAGCTGTTTTTT. This encodes CASSPGTGNTGELFF.